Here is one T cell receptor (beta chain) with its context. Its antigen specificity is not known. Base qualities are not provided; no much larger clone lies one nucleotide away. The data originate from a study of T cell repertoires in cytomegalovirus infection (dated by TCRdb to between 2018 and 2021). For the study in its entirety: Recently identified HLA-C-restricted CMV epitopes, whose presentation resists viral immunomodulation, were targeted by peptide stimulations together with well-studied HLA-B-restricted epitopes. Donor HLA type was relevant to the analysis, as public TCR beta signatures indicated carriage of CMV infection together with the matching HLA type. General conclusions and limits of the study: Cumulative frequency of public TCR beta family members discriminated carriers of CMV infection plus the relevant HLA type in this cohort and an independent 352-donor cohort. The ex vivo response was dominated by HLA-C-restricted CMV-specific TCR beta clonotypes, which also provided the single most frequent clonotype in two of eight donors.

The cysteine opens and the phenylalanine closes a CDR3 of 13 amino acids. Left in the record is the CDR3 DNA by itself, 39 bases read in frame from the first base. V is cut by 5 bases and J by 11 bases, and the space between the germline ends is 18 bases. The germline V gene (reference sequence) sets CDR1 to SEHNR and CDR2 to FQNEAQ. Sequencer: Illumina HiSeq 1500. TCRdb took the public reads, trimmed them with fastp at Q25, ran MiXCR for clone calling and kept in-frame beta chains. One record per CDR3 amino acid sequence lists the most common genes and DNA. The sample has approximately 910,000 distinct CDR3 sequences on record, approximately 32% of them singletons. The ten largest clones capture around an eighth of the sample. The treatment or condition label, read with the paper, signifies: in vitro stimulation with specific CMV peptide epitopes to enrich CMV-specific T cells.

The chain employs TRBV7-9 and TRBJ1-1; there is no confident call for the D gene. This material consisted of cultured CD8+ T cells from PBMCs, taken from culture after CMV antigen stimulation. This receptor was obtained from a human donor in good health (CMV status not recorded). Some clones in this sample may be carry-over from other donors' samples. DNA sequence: TGTGCCAGCAGCGCCCGACGCACCCTTGTGGCTTTCTTT. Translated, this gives CASSARRTLVAFF. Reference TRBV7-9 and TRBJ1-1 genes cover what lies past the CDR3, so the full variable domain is DTGVSQNPRHKITKRGQNVTFRCDPISEHNRLYWYRQTLGQGPEFLTYFQNEAQLEKSRLLSDRFSAERPKGSFSTLEIQRTEQGDSAMYLCASSARRTLVAFFGQGTRLTVV.